This T cell receptor (beta chain) was recorded in a study of vaccination and CD4 T cells after COVID-19. General study points: In convalescent patients, 304 of 307 vaccine-specific clones were spike mono-reactive.

The treatment here: roughly 11-day PBMC culture with coronavirus spike peptide pools or control peptides (ViraFEST assay). Replacement of half the medium with fresh IL-2 medium took place on days 3 and 7. Trimming took off 3 bases at V and 2 bases at J, with 23 bases between the two ends. CDR3 length: 20 residues. Germline values: CDR1 MNHEY, CDR2 SVGEGT. Sequenced with the Oncomine TCR Beta short-read assay was DNA taken from cultured CD4+ T cells. TCRdb reanalysed the PCR reads using MiXCR and keeps one entry per CDR3 protein. The sample lists roughly 17,000 distinct CDR3 sequences, roughly 34% seen once, with 12% in the top ten. In regard to this clonotype: The antigen is not known.

The clonotype was recovered from a human donor who had recovered from COVID-19. The sequencing sample was made of CD4+ T cells from blood, cultured in vitro. V gene TRBV6-2 or TRBV6-3 combines with J gene TRBJ2-6; D is unclear. CDR3 sequence (DNA): TGTGCCAGCAGTTATCACAGACAAAGGGCTCAGGACCCTGGGGCCAACGTCCTGACTTTC. The encoded protein is CASSYHRQRAQDPGANVLTF.